The entry that follows covers one T cell receptor beta chain sequence. Via MiXCR, TCRdb re-called the RT-PCR reads, giving one row per CDR3 protein. This table has approximately 210,000 distinct CDR3 sequences, approximately 41% appearing once. The sample originates from a study of patients and donors after allogeneic stem cell transplantation. The sequence was collected from a human donor who was either an allogeneic HSCT recipient or a stem cell or donor lymphocyte infusion donor (not recorded which). It is not recorded whose cells these are; they may come from a transplant donor. The sequenced sample was blood, either unsorted or a sorted T cell fraction (not recorded which).

CDR3 amino acids: CASSYDVRQDEQYF. The CDR3 bases are TGTGCCAGCAGTTACGACGTCAGACAGGATGAGCAGTACTTC. This sequence joins TRBV6-2 or TRBV6-3 and TRBJ2-7, with a weak D call TRBD1 (6 bases). Germline CDR1 MNHEY, CDR2 SVGEGT. The CDR3 is 14 amino acids. The V gene lost 2 bases and the J gene lost 7 bases, with 15 bases spanning the gap.